The 6 T cell receptor beta chains reported below all come from one sample, sequenced in a study of blood T cell repertoires in COVID-19. Produced via immunoSEQ multiplex PCR; TCRdb's table is partial and in-frame only. Among some 180,000 clones listed, about 88% were seen once. Sequenced input: peripheral blood. These receptors originate from a woman older than 75 with COVID-19, enrolled during active disease.

Worth noting for this clone: Within the sample, other DNA sequences also encode this same CDR3. This chain joins TRBV5-8 and TRBJ1-5; D possibly corresponds to TRBD1 (6 bases). The CDR3 is 12 amino acids. Trimming shortened V by 4 bases and J by 6 bases, and 8 bases separated the two germline ends. Per the germline V gene, CDR1 is SGHTS and CDR2 is YDEGEE. This CDR3 is CASSPRGQPQHF. Written as DNA, the CDR3 is TGTGCCAGCAGCCCCAGGGGTCAGCCCCAGCATTTT. Complete variable domain (other parts from reference TRBV5-8 and TRBJ1-5): EAGVTQSPTHLIKTRGQQATLRCSPISGHTSVYWYQQALGLGLQFLLWYDEGEERNRGNFPPRFSGRQFPNYSSELNVNALELEDSALYLCASSPRGQPQHFGDGTRLSIL.

The chain uses TRBV7-2 and TRBJ1-1; D not resolved. There are 13 residues in the CDR3. V lost 5 bases, J lost 2 bases, and 9 bases lay in between. Germline CDR1 SGHTA, CDR2 FQGNSA. CDR3 residues: CASSQTVNTEAFF. CDR3 coding DNA: TGTGCCAGCAGCCAGACTGTCAACACTGAAGCTTTCTTT.

This clone was seen once. DNA of the CDR3: TGTGCCAGCAGCTTAGACAGGGTCCCCTCAGATACGCAGTATTTT. The encoded protein is CASSLDRVPSDTQYF. The chain is built from TRBV7-9 and TRBJ2-3; D is possibly TRBD1 (6 bases). This CDR3 comprises 15 residues. V was shortened by 1 base and J by 4 bases, with 12 bases between the two germline ends. CDR1 SEHNR and CDR2 FQNEAQ come from the germline V gene (reference sequence).

The chain is built from TRBV7-3 and TRBJ2-1, with 7 bases aligning to TRBD2. The V gene's germline CDR1 is SGHTA and CDR2 FQGTGA. Trimming cost V 8 bases and J 2 bases; bases outside gene matches: 6. The CDR3 sequence is 14 residues long. The CDR3 nucleotides read TGTGCCAGCGCCGAGGGAGGGCCCTACAATGAGCAGTTCTTC. Residues: CASAEGGPYNEQFF.

The V and J genes are TRBV2 and TRBJ1-6; D unresolved. CDR3 size: 14 residues. The germline CDR1 and CDR2 sequences are SNHLY and FYNNEI. V was clipped by 6 bases and J by 8 bases, with 14 bases between them. In DNA, the CDR3 is TGTGCCAGCAGCCTGGACCGGAGGGATTCACCCCTCCACTTT. Its translation: CASSLDRRDSPLHF.

J is TRBJ1-5 and V is TRBV18; D remains ambiguous. CDR1 is KGHSH, CDR2 LQKENI, per germline. This CDR3 region has 13 residues. The V end was cut by 3 bases, the J end by 5 bases, with 8 bases between. CDR3 sequence reads: CASSPGGDQPQHF. The CDR3 nucleotides are TGTGCCAGCTCACCGGGCGGGGATCAGCCCCAGCATTTT.